These 31 T cell receptor beta chains were all obtained from the same sample, sequenced in a study of blood T cell repertoires in COVID-19 (TCRdb year 2020). To prepare the library, the immunoSEQ multiplex PCR assay was applied. In its TCRdb copy, this immuneACCESS table keeps in-frame sequences only and misses some clones. Where compared with another copy, unresolved V genes explain less than half of these, and the others have no known cause. The table for this sample lists about 250,000 clones; roughly nine tenths of them were counted only once. Less than 2.5% of the sample goes to the ten largest clones. The specimen was PBMCs or T cells enriched from blood (not recorded which). The receptors come from a woman aged 18-29 years who had recovered from COVID-19.

The chain carries TRBV15 and TRBJ2-7; a possible D gene is TRBD1 (6 bases). This CDR3 has 16 residues. V dropped 0 bases and J dropped 3 bases, with 15 bases sitting between them. Germline values: CDR1 LNHNV, CDR2 YYDKDF (reference sequence). The CDR3 DNA reads TGTGCCACCAGCAGAGATCTAGGACAGTCTTTCTACGAGCAGTACTTC. This gives the protein CATSRDLGQSFYEQYF.

In its sample, this clone was seen a few times. V is TRBV10-1 and J is TRBJ1-5, with D maybe TRBD1 (6 bases). The CDR3 loop spans 14 amino acids. Germline CDR1 WNHNN, CDR2 SYGVQD (reference sequence). Trimming shortened V by 0 bases and J by 7 bases, and 10 bases separated the two germline ends. The CDR3 is CASSESHRDQPQHF. CDR3 nucleotides: TGCGCCAGCAGTGAGTCTCACAGGGACCAGCCCCAGCATTTT.

The chain joins TRBV6-5 to TRBJ1-2, with D tentatively TRBD1 (5 bases). Deletions cut 2 bases from V and 8 bases from J, with 18 bases between. From germline, CDR1 is MNHEY and CDR2 SVGAGI. The CDR3 contains 15 residues. The CDR3 region has the DNA TGTGCCAGCAGTTACCAGGGCGGAATTTCTAGGGGCTACACCTTC. Translating it yields CASSYQGGISRGYTF.

A word on this clone: The same CDR3 arises from other DNA sequences in this sample as well. The chain combines TRBV10-1 with TRBJ1-6, with D possibly being TRBD1 (5 bases). The CDR3 loop spans 14 amino acids. From germline, CDR1 is WNHNN and CDR2 SYGVQD (reference sequence). Trimming took off 6 bases at V and 5 bases at J, with 11 bases between the two ends. CDR3 protein: CASSETGDNSPLHF. In DNA form, the CDR3 reads TGCGCCAGCAGCGAGACGGGGGATAATTCACCCCTCCACTTT.

The rearrangement uses TRBV2 and TRBJ1-2; possibly TRBD1 for D (5 bases). The CDR3 length is 14 residues. V shed 6 bases and J shed 4 bases, with 15 bases lying between them. From germline, CDR1 is SNHLY and CDR2 FYNNEI. The CDR3 DNA sequence: TGTGCCAGCAGAGATGACAGCTCATTCTATGGCTACACCTTC. Protein: CASRDDSSFYGYTF.

This clone was seen once. This rearrangement joins TRBV19 to TRBJ1-5, with D possibly TRBD1 on 5 matching bases. The CDR3 is made up of 16 amino acids. The V and J ends lost 4 bases and 0 bases respectively, with 13 bases between them. In germline, CDR1 is LNHDA, CDR2 SQIVND (reference sequence). The CDR3 sequence is CASSTPSTASNQPQHF. In DNA, the CDR3 is TGTGCCAGTAGTACCCCGTCGACAGCTAGCAATCAGCCCCAGCATTTT.

This chain joins TRBV6-5 and TRBJ1-6, with unresolved D. The CDR3 runs to 16 residues. Germline CDR1 is MNHEY and CDR2 is SVGAGI. Trimming pared 2 bases from V and 7 bases from J, leaving 15 bases between. The DNA of the CDR3 is TGTGCCAGCAGTTACGGTATTTGGACTACCAATTCACCCCTCCACTTT. Protein sequence: CASSYGIWTTNSPLHF.

The chain carries TRBV27 and TRBJ2-5, with 7 positions matching TRBD2. V lost 4 bases, J lost 3 bases, and 2 bases stayed unmatched. The CDR3 totals 13 residues. Germline-derived CDR1 and CDR2 are MNHEY and SMNVEV (reference sequence). CDR3 in DNA: TGTGCCAGCAGTTCGGCGGGGGAAGAGACCCAGTACTTC. Translating it yields CASSSAGEETQYF.

The chain has TRBV5-1 and TRBJ1-1; possibly TRBD1 for D (6 bases). Between the trimmed V and J ends, which lost 4 bases and 3 bases, there was a span of 13 bases. The germline gives CDR1 SGHRS, CDR2 YFSETQ. CDR3 length equals 14 residues. This CDR3 reads CASSRHRDYTEAFF. In nucleotides, the CDR3 is TGCGCCAGCAGCAGACACAGGGATTACACTGAAGCTTTCTTT.

The rearrangement joins TRBV5-6 to TRBJ2-7; D unresolved. Germline V gene sequence: CDR1 SGHDT, CDR2 YYEEEE. This CDR3 is 13 amino acids long. Trimming stripped 3 bases from V and 3 bases from J, with 10 bases between. Here the CDR3 DNA reads TGTGCCAGCAGCTCCTGGGCTCTCTACGAGCAGTACTTC. Translated, it gives CASSSWALYEQYF.

The gene calls are TRBV4-1 and TRBJ1-5; possible D gene TRBD1, 5 bases. CDR1 and CDR2 from the germline V gene are MGHRA and YSYEKL. V was pared by 0 bases and J by 5 bases, with 17 bases between. The CDR3 is made up of 17 amino acids. This CDR3 reads CASSQETARGWDQPQHF. The CDR3 DNA is TGCGCCAGCAGCCAAGAGACCGCACGGGGGTGGGATCAGCCCCAGCATTTT.

This clone was recorded once. The V call is TRBV7-6, the J call TRBJ2-5; D not resolved. The CDR3 totals 12 residues. Trimming pared 6 bases from V and 4 bases from J, leaving 9 bases between. The V gene's germline CDR1 is SGHVS and CDR2 FNYEAQ. CDR3 bases: TGTGCCAGCAGTCCCCCTCGAGAGACCCAGTACTTC. Encoded protein: CASSPPRETQYF.

There are a few counts of this clone. V gene TRBV7-2 combines with J gene TRBJ2-7; 10 positions match TRBD2. J was trimmed by 7 bases and V by 5 bases; bases with no gene match: 8. Germline CDR1 is SGHTA and CDR2 is FQGNSA. The CDR3 consists of 14 residues. As DNA, the CDR3 is TGTGCCAGCAGCCAAGCGGGGGGGCCAAGAGAGCAGTACTTC. It is translated as CASSQAGGPREQYF.

The V and J genes are TRBV6-5 and TRBJ1-1; D unclear. Between the trimmed V and J ends, which lost 4 bases and 4 bases, there was a span of 10 bases. Germline V CDR1 and CDR2: MNHEY, SVGAGI. This CDR3 contains 13 residues. Here the CDR3 reads CASSFATGTEAFF. The CDR3 DNA follows: TGTGCCAGCAGTTTTGCAACTGGCACTGAAGCTTTCTTT.

V and J are TRBV5-8 and TRBJ1-5; D is ambiguous. With 0 bases removed from V and 2 bases from J, the gap between germline ends came to 12 bases. The CDR3 totals 16 residues. The germline CDR1 and CDR2 sequences are SGHTS and YDEGEE. The CDR3 DNA is TGTGCCAGCAGCTTGGCTCGGGTTTTGGGCAATCAGCCCCAGCATTTT. Amino acids: CASSLARVLGNQPQHF.

The chain carries TRBV10-3 and TRBJ2-3, with TRBD2 identical over 10 bases. The CDR3 spans 16 residues. Germline V gene data show CDR1 as ENHRY and CDR2 as SYGVKD. The V gene end was trimmed by 5 bases and the J gene end by 4 bases; junction bases not matched to a gene: 9. Written as DNA, the CDR3 is TGTGCCATCAGTACCAAGGGAGCGGGGGGGTCAGATACGCAGTATTTT. It encodes CAISTKGAGGSDTQYF.

The chain links TRBV4-1 to TRBJ1-2; 7 bases are a match to TRBD1. This CDR3 contains 14 residues. With V trimmed by 2 bases and J by 7 bases, 7 bases remained unmatched. Germline V gene lookup returns CDR1 MGHRA and CDR2 YSYEKL. The CDR3 DNA is TGCGCCAGCAGCCAAACCACAGGGGATTCTGGCTACACCTTC. Residues: CASSQTTGDSGYTF.

J is TRBJ2-7 and V is TRBV5-5; D not certain. The length of the CDR3 is 15 residues. Trimming left V 0 bases short and J 3 bases short, with 13 bases between. Germline V gives CDR1 SGHKS, CDR2 YYEKEE (reference sequence). CDR3 in DNA: TGTGCCAGCAGCTTGGAACCCGTATTAGTCTACGAGCAGTACTTC. Its translation is CASSLEPVLVYEQYF.

The chain has TRBV28 and TRBJ1-4, with 9 bases fitting TRBD1. V trimming: 5 bases; J trimming: 3 bases; junction bases outside the gene matches: 10. The CDR3 extends over 17 amino acids. From germline, CDR1 is MDHEN and CDR2 SYDVKM. The CDR3 nucleotides are TGTGCCAGCAGTATACGGACAGGGGCTGGGCCTAATGAAAAACTGTTTTTT. Protein product: CASSIRTGAGPNEKLFF. The full variable domain, rest sourced from reference TRBV28 and TRBJ1-4, is DVKVTQSSRYLVKRTGEKVFLECVQDMDHENMFWYRQDPGLGLRLIYFSYDVKMKEKGDIPEGYSVSREKKERFSLILESASTNQTSMYLCASSIRTGAGPNEKLFFGSGTQLSVL.

The rearrangement joins TRBV9 to TRBJ2-7; 9 bases are a match to TRBD2. Germline values: CDR1 SGDLS, CDR2 YYNGEE. Trimming at V came to 4 bases and at J to 1 base, leaving 3 bases not matched to a gene. The CDR3 extends over 14 amino acids. The CDR3 DNA sequence: TGTGCCAGCAGCAAAGCGGGGGGTTCCTACGAGCAGTACTTC. Amino acids: CASSKAGGSYEQYF. Variable domain in full (rest from reference TRBV9 and TRBJ2-7): DSGVTQTPKHLITATGQRVTLRCSPRSGDLSVYWYQQSLDQGLQFLIQYYNGEERAKGNILERFSAQQFPDLHSELNLSSLELGDSALYFCASSKAGGSYEQYFGPGTRLTVT.

The chain employs TRBV3-1 (or the pseudogene TRBV3-2) and TRBJ1-1, with D unresolved. V was trimmed by 5 bases and J by 11 bases, leaving 21 bases between them. This CDR3 is 14 amino acids long. In germline, CDR1 is LGHDT, CDR2 YNNKEL (reference sequence). Written as DNA, the CDR3 is TGTGCCAGCAGCGAGGCCTTGATCTCCCGACGGGCTTTCTTT. It is translated as CASSEALISRRAFF.

This sequence joins TRBV3-1 (or the pseudogene TRBV3-2) and TRBJ1-4; 8 positions agree with TRBD1. With V trimmed by 4 bases and J by 5 bases, 6 bases remained unmatched. The length of the CDR3 is 15 residues. Germline CDR1 reads LGHDT; CDR2 reads YNNKEL (reference sequence). The CDR3 DNA reads as TGTGCCAGCAGCCGCGGACAGGGCCGCAATGAAAAACTGTTTTTT. It codes for CASSRGQGRNEKLFF.

The V gene is TRBV28, the J gene TRBJ1-4, with 7 nucleotides matching TRBD1. V trimming: 6 bases; J trimming: 8 bases; junction bases outside the gene matches: 12. CDR1 MDHEN and CDR2 SYDVKM come from the germline V gene. CDR3 length equals 15 residues. In nucleotides, the CDR3 is TGTGCCAGCAGACCCTGGGGGGACAGTAGCGAAAAACTGTTTTTT. This translates into CASRPWGDSSEKLFF.

The chain recombines TRBV4-2 with TRBJ1-1; D might be TRBD1 (6 bases). This CDR3 region has 18 residues. V was shortened by 0 bases and J by 4 bases, with 21 bases between the two germline ends. CDR1 and CDR2 (germline): LGHNA, YNFKEQ. CDR3 region: CASSQDRSGALSATEAFF. DNA of the CDR3: TGTGCCAGCAGCCAAGATAGGTCAGGGGCTTTATCGGCCACTGAAGCTTTCTTT.

This chain uses TRBV29-1 with TRBJ2-5; 12 bases line up with TRBD1. The germline V gene encodes CDR1 SQVTM and CDR2 ANQGSEA. There are 14 residues in the CDR3. The V segment lost 8 bases and the J segment 5 bases; nucleotides outside the gene matches: 9. Here the CDR3 reads CSTGGTGGAETQYF. In nucleotides, the CDR3 is TGCAGCACCGGCGGGACAGGGGGCGCGGAGACCCAGTACTTC.

The chain is built from TRBV7-2 and TRBJ1-4; tentatively, D is TRBD1 (6 bases). Germline V lookup: CDR1 SGHTA, CDR2 FQGNSA. With 5 bases removed from V and 3 bases from J, the gap between germline ends came to 10 bases. The CDR3 is 14 residues long. The CDR3 is CASSVQGANEKLFF. In DNA, the CDR3 is TGTGCCAGCAGCGTACAGGGAGCTAATGAAAAACTGTTTTTT.

The chain employs TRBV19 and TRBJ1-4; 7 bases map to TRBD1. CDR1 and CDR2 (germline): LNHDA, SQIVND (reference sequence). The CDR3 extends over 14 amino acids. The J segment lost 3 bases and the V segment lost 8 bases, leaving 6 bases of the junction unmatched. The CDR3 spells CASHRDRSNEKLFF. The CDR3 nucleotides are TGTGCCAGTCACCGGGACAGATCTAATGAAAAACTGTTTTTT.

The chain recombines TRBV19 with TRBJ1-2; the match to TRBD1 covers 7 bases. The germline V gene has CDR1 LNHDA and CDR2 SQIVND (reference sequence). Unmatched junction bases numbered 7, after V lost 1 base and J lost 2 bases. The CDR3 covers 16 residues. CDR3 region: CASSIVPIQGNYGYTF. The CDR3 DNA sequence: TGTGCCAGTAGTATAGTTCCTATACAGGGGAACTATGGCTACACCTTC.

The genes are TRBV11-2 and TRBJ1-6, with a tentative D call TRBD1 (6 bases). Germline CDR1 is SGHAT and CDR2 is FQNNGV. The germline V and J ends were trimmed by 3 bases and 10 bases, with 10 bases remaining between them. The CDR3 totals 13 residues. CDR3 residues: CASSFYRDSPLHF. The CDR3 bases are TGTGCCAGCAGCTTTTACAGGGACTCACCCCTCCACTTT.

The V gene is TRBV7-9, the J gene TRBJ1-2, with TRBD1 identical over 8 bases. CDR1 SEHNR and CDR2 FQNEAQ come from the germline V gene (reference sequence). J lost 3 bases, V lost 5 bases, and 11 bases had no gene match. The CDR3 is made up of 16 amino acids. For the CDR3, the DNA is TGTGCCAGCAGCCCAAGGGTGCAGGGGGCTCACTATGGCTACACCTTC. Protein: CASSPRVQGAHYGYTF.

This clone was detected a few times. This sequence joins TRBV3-1 (or the pseudogene TRBV3-2) and TRBJ2-1; TRBD2 aligns across 11 bases. Germline CDR1 is LGHDT and CDR2 is YNNKEL (reference sequence). There are 18 residues in the CDR3. J was trimmed by 8 bases and V by 0 bases; bases with no gene match: 12. The CDR3 sequence is CASSQDTWLAGGEDEQFF. CDR3 sequence (DNA): TGTGCCAGCAGCCAAGATACTTGGCTAGCGGGGGGTGAGGATGAGCAGTTCTTC.